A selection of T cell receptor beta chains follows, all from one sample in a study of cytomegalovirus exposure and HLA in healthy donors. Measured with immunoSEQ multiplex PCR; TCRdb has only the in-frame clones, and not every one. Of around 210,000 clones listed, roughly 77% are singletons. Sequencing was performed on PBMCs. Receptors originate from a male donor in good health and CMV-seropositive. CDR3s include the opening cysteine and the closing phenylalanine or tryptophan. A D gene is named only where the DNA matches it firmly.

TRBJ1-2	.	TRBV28	CASREVLNYGYTF	TGTGCCAGCAGGGAGGTACTGAACTATGGCTACACCTTC
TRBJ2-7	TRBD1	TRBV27	CASSIGTVYEQYF	TGTGCCAGCAGTATAGGGACAGTCTACGAGCAGTACTTC
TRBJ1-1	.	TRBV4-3	CASRQDTSGMNTEAFF	TGCGCCAGCAGGCAGGATACGAGTGGTATGAACACTGAAGCTTTCTTT
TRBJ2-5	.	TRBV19	CASSIAAGKGETQYF	TGTGCCAGTAGTATAGCGGCAGGGAAGGGGGAGACCCAGTACTTC
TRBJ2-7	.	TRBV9	CASSVAPDSSYEQYF	TGTGCCAGCAGCGTAGCCCCGGACAGCTCCTACGAGCAGTACTTC
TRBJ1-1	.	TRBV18	CASSPPTPPPPGGAFF	TGTGCCAGCTCACCACCGACCCCACCCCCCCCGGGCGGGGCTTTCTTT
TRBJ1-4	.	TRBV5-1	CASSLEGGNEKLFF	TGCGCCAGCAGCTTGGAGGGGGGGAATGAAAAACTGTTTTTT
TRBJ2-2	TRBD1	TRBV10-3	CAIRSGTGVTGELFF	TGTGCCATCAGGTCCGGGACAGGGGTCACCGGGGAGCTGTTTTTT
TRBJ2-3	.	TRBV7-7	CASSLGGLTTDTQYF	TGTGCCAGCAGCTTAGGCGGTTTAACTACAGATACGCAGTATTTT
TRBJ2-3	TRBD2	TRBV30	CACHMAGAGDTQYF	TGTGCCTGCCATATGGCGGGAGCGGGAGATACGCAGTATTTT